This TCR beta chain was captured in a study of blood T cells in healthy people across ages. The V gene lost 3 bases and the J gene lost 0 bases, with 12 bases spanning the gap. There are 15 residues in the CDR3. Germline lookup yields CDR1 DFQATT and CDR2 SNEGSKA (reference sequence). A second PCR, run for roughly 7 to 12 cycles, used a sample-barcoded 5' primer plus a J-beta primer mix. Via MiXCR, TCRdb re-called the 5' RACE reads, giving one row per CDR3 protein. The data show about 800,000 distinct CDR3 sequences, with 58% seen just once and about 20% held by the top ten. The rearrangement joins TRBV20-1 to TRBJ2-1; TRBD2 is a possible D gene (5 bases). Sequenced: blood. The sequence derives from a man aged 30 to 45 in good health. CDR3 loop: CSASPPGGSYNEQFF. The CDR3, as DNA: TGCAGTGCTAGTCCCCCCGGAGGCTCCTACAATGAGCAGTTCTTC.